The 25 T cell receptor beta chains presented below share a single source sample, sequenced in a study of tumor T cells in aggressive B-cell lymphoma. Sequenced by immunoSEQ multiplex PCR; TCRdb stores in-frame clones only, minus some. The repertoire consists of thousands of clones, with around 94% occurring once and the leading ten covering around 2.5%. The sequencing input was tumor tissue. Every receptor here comes from an adult with diffuse large B cell lymphoma.

This chain connects TRBV5-6 to TRBJ2-6; TRBD2 is a possible D gene (5 bases). V was clipped by 0 bases and J by 0 bases, with 13 bases between them. Germline CDR1 reads SGHDT; CDR2 reads YYEEEE. This CDR3 spans 18 amino acids. Here the CDR3 reads CASSLGERTLSGANVLTF. The CDR3 nucleotides read TGTGCCAGCAGCTTGGGGGAGAGAACACTCTCTGGGGCCAACGTCCTGACTTTC.

The chain is built from TRBV4-3 and TRBJ1-6; a weak D match, TRBD1 (6 bases). The CDR3 extends over 17 amino acids. V lost 0 bases and J 8 bases, leaving 17 bases between the germline ends. CDR1 and CDR2 from the germline V gene are LGHNA and YSLEER. The CDR3 sequence: CASSQDRWTVMYSPLHF. CDR3 coding DNA: TGCGCCAGCAGCCAAGATCGGTGGACAGTCATGTATTCACCCCTCCACTTT.

This chain uses TRBV6-5 with TRBJ2-7; tentative D call: TRBD2 (6 bases). V lost 2 bases to trimming and J lost 6 bases, with 8 bases between them. The CDR3 covers 12 residues. CDR1 and CDR2 (germline): MNHEY, SVGAGI. CDR3 protein: CASSYGGAEQYF. The CDR3 DNA reads TGTGCCAGCAGTTACGGAGGGGCCGAGCAGTACTTC.

This chain joins TRBV5-1 and TRBJ2-3; D not resolved. This CDR3 is 15 amino acids long. Germline CDR1 reads SGHRS; CDR2 reads YFSETQ. Between the trimmed V and J ends, which lost 4 bases and 3 bases, there was a span of 15 bases. CDR3 in DNA: TGCGCCAGCAGCAACCGTAGCAGTAGGACAGATACGCAGTATTTT. Protein: CASSNRSSRTDTQYF. The full variable domain, rest sourced from reference TRBV5-1 and TRBJ2-3, is KAGVTQTPRYLIKTRGQQVTLSCSPISGHRSVSWYQQTPGQGLQFLFEYFSETQRNKGNFPGRFSGRQFSNSRSEMNVSTLELGDSALYLCASSNRSSRTDTQYFGPGTRLTVL.

CDR3 coding DNA: TGTGCCAGCAGTTTCACCGGGACACCAAACACTGAAGCTTTCTTT. Translated, it gives CASSFTGTPNTEAFF. The chain combines TRBV6-5 with TRBJ1-1; TRBD1 is a possible D gene (6 bases). The CDR3 extends over 15 amino acids. V lost 4 bases to trimming and J lost 2 bases, with 14 bases between them. The germline V gene has CDR1 MNHEY and CDR2 SVGAGI.

V is TRBV27 and J is TRBJ1-4, with 7 nucleotides matching TRBD1. Germline CDR1 MNHEY, CDR2 SMNVEV (reference sequence). V was pared by 6 bases and J by 3 bases, with 4 bases of the junction left unmatched. The CDR3 spans 14 residues. This chain's CDR3 is CASRLQGSNEKLFF. The CDR3 DNA reads as TGTGCCAGCAGACTACAGGGGTCTAATGAAAAACTGTTTTTT.

The chain links TRBV11-3 to TRBJ2-1, with TRBD2 matching over 10 bases. Germline trimming cut 2 bases from V and 8 bases from J; bases unmatched to any gene: 6. CDR3 length equals 15 residues. CDR1 is SGHNT and CDR2 is YENEEA in the germline V gene. CDR3 in amino acids: CASSLSSGSRYEQFF. Written as DNA, the CDR3 is TGTGCCAGCAGCTTATCTAGCGGGAGTAGGTATGAGCAGTTCTTC.

The V and J genes are TRBV5-8 and TRBJ1-6; D not resolved. V lost 4 bases, J lost 0 bases, and 11 bases lay in between. Germline CDR1 SGHTS, CDR2 YDEGEE. This CDR3 spans 16 amino acids. The CDR3 loop is CASSPSGGSYNSPLHF. The CDR3, as DNA: TGTGCCAGCAGCCCATCGGGAGGCTCCTATAATTCACCCCTCCACTTT.

The rearrangement joins TRBV9 to TRBJ2-5; 7 bases align to TRBD2. Germline trimming cut 3 bases from V and 2 bases from J; bases unmatched to any gene: 4. Per germline, CDR1 SGDLS and CDR2 YYNGEE. The CDR3 runs 14 residues. In DNA form, the CDR3 reads TGTGCCAGCAGCGCCACAGCGGGGCAAGAGACCCAGTACTTC. Translating it yields CASSATAGQETQYF.

The chain links TRBV5-1 to TRBJ1-2, with D unresolved. In germline, CDR1 is SGHRS, CDR2 YFSETQ. The CDR3 covers 17 residues. Trimming removed 2 bases at V and 4 bases at J, with 21 bases between. CDR3 amino acids: CASSFGSGPKFAYGYTF. As DNA, the CDR3 is TGCGCCAGCAGCTTCGGCAGCGGCCCAAAATTTGCCTATGGCTACACCTTC.

The rearrangement joins TRBV28 to TRBJ2-3; D gene ambiguous. V lost 7 bases and J 14 bases, leaving 19 bases between the germline ends. The CDR3 is 12 amino acids. Germline CDR1 is MDHEN and CDR2 is SYDVKM. The CDR3 spells CASTSTSSRWYF. CDR3 in DNA: TGTGCCAGCACCTCCACATCTTCTAGGTGGTATTTT.

V and J are TRBV27 and TRBJ2-7, with a weak D call TRBD2 (7 bases). Germline V gene lookup returns CDR1 MNHEY and CDR2 SMNVEV (reference sequence). V lost 3 bases and J lost 2, with 11 bases in between. CDR3 length: 14 amino acids. CDR3 protein: CASSFTGRAYEQYF. The DNA for the CDR3 is TGTGCCAGCAGTTTTACAGGGAGGGCCTACGAGCAGTACTTC.

This clone came up once. The CDR3 DNA reads as TGCGCCAGCATACGGACAGATGCGCCTGAAGCTTTCTTT. Protein sequence: CASIRTDAPEAFF. This chain uses TRBV4-1 with TRBJ1-1, with D perhaps matching TRBD1 (6 bases). V lost 7 bases and J lost 6, with 15 bases in between. The CDR3 extends over 13 amino acids. The germline V gene has CDR1 MGHRA and CDR2 YSYEKL.

Remarks on this clone: The junction departs from germline at one end; a sequencing error may be responsible. This specimen includes other DNA sequences encoding the same CDR3. The chain carries TRBV7-3 and TRBJ2-5; D perhaps matches TRBD2 (5 bases). Germline V gives CDR1 SGHTA, CDR2 FQGTGA. The CDR3 contains 14 residues. The CDR3 sequence: CASSPEGGRKDKNF. The CDR3, as DNA: TGTGCCAGCAGCCCTGAAGGAGGACGGAAAGATAAGAACTTC.

The chain employs TRBV4-1 and TRBJ2-3; 7 nucleotides line up with TRBD2. Germline V CDR1 and CDR2: MGHRA, YSYEKL. This CDR3 contains 13 residues. The junction had 2 bases not matched to a gene; V was cut back by 7 bases and J by 1 base. The CDR3 coding sequence is TGCGCCAGCACGGGGGGAGGCACAGATACGCAGTATTTT. Translated: CASTGGGTDTQYF.

The chain couples TRBV15 to TRBJ2-7; 10 bases agree with TRBD2. CDR3 size: 14 residues. CDR1 is LNHNV, CDR2 YYDKDF, per germline (reference sequence). After removal of 1 base from V and 7 bases from J, the junction contained 4 bases not matched to a gene. The CDR3 DNA sequence: TGTGCCACCAGCAGAGCCGGGACTAGCGTAGAGCAGTACTTC. The encoded protein is CATSRAGTSVEQYF.

The rearrangement joins TRBV5-6 to TRBJ2-5; the match to TRBD1 covers 8 bases. With V trimmed by 6 bases and J by 5 bases, 9 bases remained unmatched. The CDR3 contains 14 residues. Germline CDR1 and CDR2: SGHDT and YYEEEE. CDR3 sequence (DNA): TGTGCCAGCACTTACCCGACAGGGGAGGAGACCCAGTACTTC. Protein product: CASTYPTGEETQYF.

V usage is TRBV28 and J usage is TRBJ2-7, with D unclear. The CDR3 length is 12 residues. The germline gives CDR1 MDHEN, CDR2 SYDVKM. The V end lost 2 bases, the J end lost 3 bases, and 5 bases lay between the germline ends. CDR3 loop: CASSLDNYEQYF. The DNA of the CDR3 is TGTGCCAGCAGTTTAGACAACTACGAGCAGTACTTC.

This rearrangement joins TRBV18 to TRBJ2-2; 9 bases agree with TRBD1. CDR1 is KGHSH, CDR2 LQKENI, per germline. The ends lost 3 bases at V and 2 bases at J; junction bases unmatched: 1. The CDR3 is 15 amino acids. CDR3 sequence: CASSPDRGNTGELFF. CDR3 DNA sequence: TGTGCCAGCTCACCGGACAGGGGCAACACCGGGGAGCTGTTTTTT.

The chain uses TRBV7-9 and TRBJ1-1; 7 bases are shared with TRBD1. V was pared by 5 bases and J by 5 bases, with 17 bases of the junction left unmatched. The CDR3 has 17 residues. Germline V gene sequence: CDR1 SEHNR, CDR2 FQNEAQ (reference sequence). In DNA form, the CDR3 reads TGTGCCAGCAGCCTCCCCCCCTCTGAGGGGGCTAGGACTGAAGCTTTCTTT. This sequence encodes CASSLPPSEGARTEAFF.

V and J are TRBV12-1 and TRBJ2-7; no DNA check was done on the table's D call, TRBD2. TRBV12-1 is annotated as a pseudogene. The CDR3 totals 15 residues. The DNA for the CDR3 is TGTGCCAGCAGCTTAGGACTAGTCGCTGTCTACGAGCAGTACTTC. As protein: CASSLGLVAVYEQYF.

CDR3 amino acids: CASSLGSGADTQYF. The DNA of the CDR3 is TGCGCCAGCAGCTTGGGGTCCGGGGCAGATACGCAGTATTTT. The V and J genes are TRBV5-1 and TRBJ2-3; possible D gene TRBD2, 5 bases. V was clipped by 0 bases and J by 4 bases, with 9 bases between them. This CDR3 is 14 amino acids long. Germline CDR1 and CDR2: SGHRS and YFSETQ.

This chain uses TRBV7-3 with TRBJ2-2, with 7 bases fitting TRBD2. The CDR3 contains 15 residues. Germline trimming cut 4 bases from V and 5 bases from J; bases unmatched to any gene: 7. Germline CDR1 SGHTA, CDR2 FQGTGA. DNA of the CDR3: TGTGCCAGCAGCTCCCGGGGAGGGGTGACCGGGGAGCTGTTTTTT. Its translation: CASSSRGGVTGELFF.

This clone was counted a single time. The chain recombines TRBV11-2 with TRBJ2-7; D is undetermined. V was shortened by 5 bases and J by 0 bases, with 5 bases between the two germline ends. The V gene's germline CDR1 is SGHAT and CDR2 FQNNGV. CDR3 length: 12 residues. The CDR3 DNA reads as TGTGCCAGCAGCCCCAGCTCCTACGAGCAGTACTTC. It yields the protein CASSPSSYEQYF.

V is TRBV4-1 and J is TRBJ2-7, with TRBD1 matching over 9 bases. After removal of 0 bases from V and 3 bases from J, the junction contained 3 bases not matched to a gene. The CDR3 contains 15 residues. Germline CDR1 reads MGHRA; CDR2 reads YSYEKL. The CDR3 bases are TGCGCCAGCAGCCAAGATCCGGGACAGGGCTACGAGCAGTACTTC. Translation gives CASSQDPGQGYEQYF.